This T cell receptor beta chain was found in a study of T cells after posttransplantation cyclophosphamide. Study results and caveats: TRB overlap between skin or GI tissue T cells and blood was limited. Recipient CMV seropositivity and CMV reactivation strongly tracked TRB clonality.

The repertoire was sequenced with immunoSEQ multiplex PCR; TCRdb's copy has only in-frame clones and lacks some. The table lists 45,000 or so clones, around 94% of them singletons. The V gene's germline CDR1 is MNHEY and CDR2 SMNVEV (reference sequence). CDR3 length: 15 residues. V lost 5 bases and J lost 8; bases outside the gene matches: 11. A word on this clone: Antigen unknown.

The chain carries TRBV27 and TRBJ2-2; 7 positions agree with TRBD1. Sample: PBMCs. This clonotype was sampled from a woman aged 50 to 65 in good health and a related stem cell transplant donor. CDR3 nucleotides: TGTGCCAGCAGTACGGCAAGGGACAGCAGGGGGGAGCTGTTTTTT. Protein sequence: CASSTARDSRGELFF.